This T cell receptor (beta chain) derives from a study of early T cells in non-severe SARS-CoV-2 infection. The overall study: Unsorted whole blood bulk RNA was sequenced, with unpaired chains.

Attachment of unique molecular identifiers to individual cDNA molecules was performed. TCRdb passed the 5' RACE reads through MiXCR, listing each CDR3 protein once. The table lists about 97,000 distinct CDR3 sequences, over 10% of them singletons. Germline lookup yields CDR1 SGHTA and CDR2 FQGNSA. The CDR3 is made up of 16 amino acids. Trimming removed 0 bases at V and 2 bases at J, with 13 bases between. Comment on this clonotype: The antigen is undetermined.

Study results and caveats: VDJdb matching skewed toward anti-spike CD8 responses, missing private and CD4 specificities.

The specimen sequenced was whole blood. This clonotype was sampled from an adult who was a healthcare worker with PCR-confirmed SARS-CoV-2 infection or an uninfected control (not recorded which). V usage is TRBV7-2 and J usage is TRBJ2-5; D is perhaps TRBD2 (6 bases). The CDR3 spells CASSLAVGRGQETQYF. CDR3 coding DNA: TGTGCCAGCAGCTTAGCGGTCGGTCGGGGGCAAGAGACCCAGTACTTC.